This entry describes one TCR beta chain. Its antigen is currently not known. Base qualities were left out, and no much larger clone turns up one base away. CDR1 and CDR2 were assigned from the germline V gene (reference sequence) as SEHNR and FQNEAQ. Measured from the cysteine to the phenylalanine, the CDR3 is 12 residues long. Of all the DNA, just the CDR3 is kept, 36 bases in frame from base 1. The V end loses 5 bases and the J end loses 5 bases, and a stretch of 10 bases separates them. TCRbeta CDR3 regions were amplified from genomic DNA using the immunoSEQ Assay, a bias-controlled multiplex PCR. Turning to the authors' computational methods: The number of nucleated cells in each sample was estimated from the amplification of reference gene primers within the assay. To quantify the absolute abundance of each unique TCRbeta CDR3 rearrangement, sequence reads were collapsed and filtered. For each sample, productive Simpson clonality was calculated as the square root of Simpson's diversity index across productive rearrangements. TCRdb retrieved this table from immuneACCESS and kept in-frame rearrangements only. Not all clones are present; in checked studies, unresolved V genes account for under half, and no reason is known for the remainder. V, J and clone size were drawn from that table, and D and trimming were deduced from the DNA. This sample has approximately 75,000 clones in its table, and approximately 90% of those were observed once. The top ten clones comprise about 0.5% of the sample.

The sample comes from a study of blood T cell repertoires in COVID-19 (dated by TCRdb to 2020 to 2021). For context, the study as a whole: Samples from collaborators originated in the United States, Italy and Spain and spanned both the acute and convalescent phases of COVID-19. Deeply sampled blood TCRbeta repertoires from subjects exposed to, actively infected with, or recovered from COVID-19 were included in the dataset. Nearly every sample came with metadata listing a de-identified subject ID, COVID-19 status, age in years and sex. The samples were drawn from the first 160 participants of the ongoing ImmuneRACE study and from over a thousand subjects provided by 6 global collaborators. The material from the prospective study consisted of cDNA or gDNA derived from T cells, B-cell-depleted T cells, or PBMCs. Where HLA class I and class II types were available, the types were taken from metadata supplied by the sample provider, not from assay-based typing. The repertoires were released in a freely available public database meant as a resource for research on the immune response to SARS-CoV-2. What the research found in general, with its limitations: The amount of clinical and demographic metadata varied by source and participant and was provided uncurated.

Whole blood was collected in K2EDTA tubes by collaborating institutions according to the institutions' own protocols. For TCRbeta analysis, collaborators shipped samples in one of three forms: frozen whole blood, isolated PBMCs, or DNA extracted from either of those sample types. Specimen: peripheral blood. The receptor comes from a man in his 60s with acute or convalescent COVID-19. The rearranged segments are TRBV7-9 and TRBJ2-7; a weak D assignment points to TRBD1 (6 bases agree). The DNA reads as follows: TGTGCCAGCAGCCCCCAGGGGCACGAGCAGTACTTC. This encodes CASSPQGHEQYF. With the portions outside the CDR3 filled from the reference TRBV7-9 and TRBJ2-7 genes, the complete variable region becomes DTGVSQNPRHKITKRGQNVTFRCDPISEHNRLYWYRQTLGQGPEFLTYFQNEAQLEKSRLLSDRFSAERPKGSFSTLEIQRTEQGDSAMYLCASSPQGHEQYFGPGTRLTVT.